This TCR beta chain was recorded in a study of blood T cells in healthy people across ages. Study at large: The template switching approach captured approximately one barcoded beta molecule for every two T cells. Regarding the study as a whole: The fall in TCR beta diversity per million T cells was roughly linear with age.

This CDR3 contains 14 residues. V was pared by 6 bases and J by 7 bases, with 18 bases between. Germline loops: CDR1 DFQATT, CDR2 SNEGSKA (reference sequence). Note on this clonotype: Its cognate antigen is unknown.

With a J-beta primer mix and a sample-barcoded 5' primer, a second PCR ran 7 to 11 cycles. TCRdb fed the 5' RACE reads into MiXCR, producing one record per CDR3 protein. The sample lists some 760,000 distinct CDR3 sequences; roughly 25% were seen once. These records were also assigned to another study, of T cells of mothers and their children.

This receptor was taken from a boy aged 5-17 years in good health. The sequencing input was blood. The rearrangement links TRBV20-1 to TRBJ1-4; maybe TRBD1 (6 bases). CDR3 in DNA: TGCAGTGCATACACAGGGACTCTTGGTGAAAAACTGTTTTTT. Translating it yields CSAYTGTLGEKLFF.